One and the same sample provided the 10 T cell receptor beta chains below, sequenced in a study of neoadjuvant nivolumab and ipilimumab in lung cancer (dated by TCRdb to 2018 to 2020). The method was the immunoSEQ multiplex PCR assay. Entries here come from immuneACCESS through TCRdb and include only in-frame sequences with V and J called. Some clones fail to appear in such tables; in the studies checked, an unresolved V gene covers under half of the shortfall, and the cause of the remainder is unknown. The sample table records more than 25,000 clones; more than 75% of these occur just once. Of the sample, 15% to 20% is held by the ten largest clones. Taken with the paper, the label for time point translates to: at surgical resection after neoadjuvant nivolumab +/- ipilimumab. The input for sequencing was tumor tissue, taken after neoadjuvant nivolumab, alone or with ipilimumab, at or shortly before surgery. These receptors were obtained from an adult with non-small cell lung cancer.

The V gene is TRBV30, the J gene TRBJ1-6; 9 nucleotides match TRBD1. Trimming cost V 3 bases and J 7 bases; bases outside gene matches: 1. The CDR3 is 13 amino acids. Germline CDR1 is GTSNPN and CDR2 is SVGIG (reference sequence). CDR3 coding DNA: TGTGCCTGGAGGGGACAGGGCAATTCACCCCTCCACTTT. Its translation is CAWRGQGNSPLHF.

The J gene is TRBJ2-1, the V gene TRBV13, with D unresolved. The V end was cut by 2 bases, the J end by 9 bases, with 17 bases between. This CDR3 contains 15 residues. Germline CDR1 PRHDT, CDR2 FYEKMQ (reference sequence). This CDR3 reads CASSLYNSPNTEQFF. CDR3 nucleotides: TGTGCCAGCAGCTTATACAATTCCCCCAATACTGAGCAGTTCTTC.

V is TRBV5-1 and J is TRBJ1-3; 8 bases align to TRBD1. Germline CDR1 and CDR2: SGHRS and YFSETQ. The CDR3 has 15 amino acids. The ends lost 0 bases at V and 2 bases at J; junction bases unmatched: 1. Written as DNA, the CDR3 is TGCGCCAGCAGCTTGGCAGGGGGCACTGGAAACACCATATATTTT. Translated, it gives CASSLAGGTGNTIYF.

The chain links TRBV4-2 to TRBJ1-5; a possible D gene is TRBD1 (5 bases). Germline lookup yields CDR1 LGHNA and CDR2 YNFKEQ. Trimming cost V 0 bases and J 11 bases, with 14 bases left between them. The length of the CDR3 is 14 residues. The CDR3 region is CASSQDPRGTAQHF. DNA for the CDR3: TGTGCCAGCAGCCAAGATCCCCGGGGGACGGCCCAGCATTTT.

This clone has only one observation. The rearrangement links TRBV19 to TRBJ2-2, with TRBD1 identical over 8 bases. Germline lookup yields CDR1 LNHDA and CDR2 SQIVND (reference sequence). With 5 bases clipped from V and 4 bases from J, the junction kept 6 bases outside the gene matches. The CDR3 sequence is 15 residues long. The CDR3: CASSVQGGSTGELFF. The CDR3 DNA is TGTGCCAGTAGTGTACAGGGGGGATCCACCGGGGAGCTGTTTTTT.

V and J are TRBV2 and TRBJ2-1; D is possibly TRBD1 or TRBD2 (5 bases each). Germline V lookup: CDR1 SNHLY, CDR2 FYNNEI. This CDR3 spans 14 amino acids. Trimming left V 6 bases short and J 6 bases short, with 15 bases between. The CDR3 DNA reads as TGTGCCAGCAGGCCCGGGACCCTGGGCAATGAGCAGTTCTTC. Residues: CASRPGTLGNEQFF.

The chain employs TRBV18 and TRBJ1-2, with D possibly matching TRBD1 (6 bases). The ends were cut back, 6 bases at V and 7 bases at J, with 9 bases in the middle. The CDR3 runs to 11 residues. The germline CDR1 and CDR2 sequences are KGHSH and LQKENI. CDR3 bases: TGTGCCAGCTCGGAACAGGGTGGCTACACCTTC. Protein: CASSEQGGYTF.

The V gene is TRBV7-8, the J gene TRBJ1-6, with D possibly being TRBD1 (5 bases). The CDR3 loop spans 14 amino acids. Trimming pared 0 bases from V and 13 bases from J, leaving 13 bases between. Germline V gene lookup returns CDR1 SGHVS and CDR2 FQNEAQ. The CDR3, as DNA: TGTGCCAGCAGCTTAGCAGGGACGGACGCGCCCCTCCACTTT. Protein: CASSLAGTDAPLHF.

The CDR3 sequence is CASEGQAIIQQETQYF. As DNA, the CDR3 is TGTGCCAGCGAGGGGCAGGCGATTATTCAGCAAGAGACCCAGTACTTC. The chain couples TRBV2 to TRBJ2-5, with D perhaps given as TRBD1 or TRBD2 (5 bases each). Germline V CDR1 and CDR2: SNHLY, FYNNEI. The CDR3 has 16 residues. Trimming cost V 8 bases and J 2 bases, with 21 bases left between them.

CDR3 sequence: CASSRTGVGYTF. The CDR3 coding sequence is TGTGCCAGCAGCCGGACAGGGGTTGGCTACACCTTC. This sequence joins TRBV6-6 and TRBJ1-2; 9 bases agree with TRBD1. Looked up from germline, CDR1 is MNHNY and CDR2 is SVGAGI (reference sequence). CDR3 size: 12 residues. With V trimmed by 6 bases and J by 7 bases, 3 bases remained unmatched.